The 7 T cell receptor beta chains reported below all come from one sample, sequenced in a study of T cell responses to AZD1222 COVID-19 vaccine. The table came from immunoSEQ multiplex PCR; TCRdb's copy has only in-frame clones and leaves some out. Of about 100,000 clones in the sample, about 86% were seen once. Specimen: peripheral blood, collected on day 0 of AZD1222 vaccination. Receptors were obtained from an adult in good health.

The chain carries TRBV18 and TRBJ2-3; maybe TRBD2 (5 bases). Trimming took off 6 bases at V and 8 bases at J, with 15 bases between the two ends. CDR1 and CDR2 from the germline V gene are KGHSH and LQKENI. The CDR3 is made up of 13 amino acids. CDR3: CASSPSAGFTQYF. CDR3 bases: TGTGCCAGCTCTCCAAGCGCGGGCTTTACGCAGTATTTT.

The chain joins TRBV28 to TRBJ1-4; 11 positions agree with TRBD1. Germline-derived CDR1 and CDR2 are MDHEN and SYDVKM. The CDR3 loop spans 15 amino acids. Trimming took 3 bases from V and 7 from J; bases not matched to a gene: 4. CDR3 coding DNA: TGTGCCAGCAGTTTGGGCGGGACAGGGGGTGAAAAACTGTTTTTT. This codes for CASSLGGTGGEKLFF.

The CDR3 DNA is TGTGCCAGCAGCTGGGCGGGACTAGCGGGGACAGATACGCAGTATTTT. Protein: CASSWAGLAGTDTQYF. The rearrangement joins TRBV5-4 to TRBJ2-3; TRBD2 agrees at 13 bases. This CDR3 spans 16 amino acids. V trimming: 3 bases; J trimming: 3 bases; junction bases outside the gene matches: 4. Germline V gene data show CDR1 as SGHNT and CDR2 as YYREEE (reference sequence).

CDR3 DNA sequence: TGTGCCAGCAGAACAGGGGTTGTTAATTCACCCCTCCACTTT. Its protein product is CASRTGVVNSPLHF. The rearrangement uses TRBV27 and TRBJ1-6; 7 bases match TRBD1. V shed 6 bases and J 6 bases; nucleotides not matched to a gene: 5. CDR1 and CDR2 (germline): MNHEY, SMNVEV (reference sequence). The CDR3 is 14 amino acids.

This chain uses TRBV5-4 with TRBJ2-1, with 11 positions matching TRBD1. This CDR3 has 16 residues. Germline V gene data show CDR1 as SGHNT and CDR2 as YYREEE (reference sequence). The V gene end was trimmed by 1 base and the J gene end by 7 bases; junction bases not matched to a gene: 7. In DNA form, the CDR3 reads TGTGCCAGCAGCTTGAGGCAAGGACAGGGGGCGAATGAGCAGTTCTTC. Translating gives CASSLRQGQGANEQFF. Complete variable domain (other parts from reference TRBV5-4 and TRBJ2-1): ETGVTQSPTHLIKTRGQQVTLRCSSQSGHNTVSWYQQALGQGPQFIFQYYREEENGRGNFPPRFSGLQFPNYSSELNVNALELDDSALYLCASSLRQGQGANEQFFGPGTRLTVL.

V and J are TRBV5-1 and TRBJ2-3; D possibly corresponds to TRBD2 (5 bases). The length of the CDR3 is 16 residues. Trimming removed 4 bases from V and 3 bases from J, with 18 bases in between. Looked up from germline, CDR1 is SGHRS and CDR2 is YFSETQ. The CDR3 DNA reads TGCGCCAGCAGCCCCCGGGGATCTGCGGGTACAGATACGCAGTATTTT. It translates to CASSPRGSAGTDTQYF.

CDR3 protein: CASSIGQGSYTEAFF. For the CDR3, the DNA is TGTGCCAGCAGCATCGGACAGGGGAGTTACACTGAAGCTTTCTTT. The rearrangement joins TRBV6-5 to TRBJ1-1; 9 bases are shared with TRBD1. The J segment lost 3 bases and the V segment lost 6 bases, leaving 8 bases of the junction unmatched. Germline values: CDR1 MNHEY, CDR2 SVGAGI. This CDR3 has 15 amino acids.